What follows are 27 T cell receptor beta chains derived from one specimen sequenced in a study of shared clonotypes between healthy human individuals. TCRdb's copy holds only in-frame clones and misses some; the assay was immunoSEQ multiplex PCR. The data contain 2 million to 2.5 million clones, approximately 94% of them singletons. Sample: naive CD4+ T cells sorted from blood. Indicated subset: CD45RA+ positively selected. The receptors derive from a man between 18 and 29 years old in good health.

This clone was seen a single time. The rearrangement joins TRBV10-3 to TRBJ2-7, with D unclear. Trimming removed 0 bases from V and 0 bases from J, with 12 bases in between. CDR1 is ENHRY, CDR2 SYGVKD, per germline. This CDR3 is 16 amino acids long. CDR3 region: CAISESNSLSSYEQYF. CDR3 sequence (DNA): TGTGCCATCAGTGAGTCGAACAGTCTTAGCTCCTACGAGCAGTACTTC.

The chain links TRBV6-5 to TRBJ2-2; maybe TRBD1 (6 bases). The CDR3 loop spans 14 amino acids. Germline V gene data show CDR1 as MNHEY and CDR2 as SVGAGI. The V and J ends lost 6 bases and 1 base respectively, with 9 bases between them. CDR3 sequence reads: CASRWGQNTGELFF. CDR3 nucleotide sequence: TGTGCCAGCAGATGGGGGCAGAACACCGGGGAGCTGTTTTTT.

The chain employs TRBV18 and TRBJ1-6; D might be TRBD1 (5 bases). Looked up from germline, CDR1 is KGHSH and CDR2 is LQKENI. The CDR3 is 15 amino acids. With 1 base removed from V and 7 bases from J, the gap between germline ends came to 11 bases. The CDR3 loop reads CASSPLEGSNSPLHF. The DNA of the CDR3 is TGTGCCAGCTCACCACTAGAGGGGTCGAATTCACCCCTCCACTTT.

The CDR3 sequence: CASSLGELNQPQHF. DNA of the CDR3: TGTGCCAGCAGCCTCGGGGAGCTAAATCAGCCCCAGCATTTT. The V gene is TRBV6-5, the J gene TRBJ1-5; D remains ambiguous. V was pared by 6 bases and J by 4 bases, with 13 bases between. The CDR3 has 14 residues. Germline CDR1 MNHEY, CDR2 SVGAGI.

The gene calls are TRBV10-3 and TRBJ2-3, with unresolved D. The CDR3 extends over 17 amino acids. Germline V gene data show CDR1 as ENHRY and CDR2 as SYGVKD. V was cut by 10 bases and J by 0 bases, with 23 bases left in between. CDR3 residues: CATLGALTVASTDTQYF. In DNA, the CDR3 is TGTGCCACCCTAGGAGCCCTGACCGTGGCCAGCACAGATACGCAGTATTTT.

The chain carries TRBV19 and TRBJ2-4; D is tentatively TRBD1 or TRBD2 (6 bases each). Germline V lookup: CDR1 LNHDA, CDR2 SQIVND (reference sequence). This CDR3 is 15 amino acids long. Between the trimmed V and J ends, which lost 5 bases and 0 bases, there was a span of 11 bases. The CDR3 region has the DNA TGTGCCAGTAGTCCCGGGGGCCTAGCCAAAAACATTCAGTACTTC. This gives the protein CASSPGGLAKNIQYF. Full variable domain (outside the CDR3, taken from reference TRBV19 and TRBJ2-4): DGGITQSPKYLFRKEGQNVTLSCEQNLNHDAMYWYRQDPGQGLRLIYYSQIVNDFQKGDIAEGYSVSREKKESFPLTVTSAQKNPTAFYLCASSPGGLAKNIQYFGAGTRLSVL.

V usage is TRBV10-1 and J usage is TRBJ2-7; D unclear. Trimming pared 2 bases from V and 1 base from J, leaving 6 bases between. The CDR3 contains 13 residues. Germline CDR1 is WNHNN and CDR2 is SYGVQD (reference sequence). This chain's CDR3 is CASSEEPSYEQYF. The CDR3, as DNA: TGCGCCAGCAGTGAGGAACCATCCTACGAGCAGTACTTC.

Of note for this clone: The same CDR3 also results from other DNA sequences found in this sample. V usage is TRBV5-1 and J usage is TRBJ1-2, with no clear D. Looked up from germline, CDR1 is SGHRS and CDR2 is YFSETQ. V was cut by 1 base and J by 3 bases, with 7 bases left in between. This CDR3 contains 13 residues. CDR3 sequence reads: CASSLTGDYGYTF. The CDR3 nucleotides are TGCGCCAGCAGCTTGACCGGGGACTATGGCTACACCTTC. The full variable domain, its missing parts supplied by reference TRBV5-1 and TRBJ1-2, is KAGVTQTPRYLIKTRGQQVTLSCSPISGHRSVSWYQQTPGQGLQFLFEYFSETQRNKGNFPGRFSGRQFSNSRSEMNVSTLELGDSALYLCASSLTGDYGYTFGSGTRLTVV.

V usage is TRBV6-5 and J usage is TRBJ2-7; D may be TRBD1 (6 bases). The germline V gene encodes CDR1 MNHEY and CDR2 SVGAGI. Trimming left V 8 bases short and J 0 bases short, with 11 bases between. The CDR3 runs to 13 residues. The CDR3 DNA sequence: TGTGCCAGCTCCAGGGGCCACTCCTACGAGCAGTACTTC. This sequence encodes CASSRGHSYEQYF.

The chain employs TRBV7-2 and TRBJ2-7, with unresolved D. CDR3 length: 13 residues. V was pared by 4 bases and J by 5 bases, with 12 bases between. Germline lookup yields CDR1 SGHTA and CDR2 FQGNSA. DNA of the CDR3: TGTGCCAGCAGCTGGAGTGCGTTCCACGAGCAGTACTTC. Translation: CASSWSAFHEQYF.

Regarding this clone: This sample includes further DNA sequences coding for the same CDR3. The chain links TRBV7-2 to TRBJ2-5; 10 nucleotides align to TRBD2. Per the germline V gene, CDR1 is SGHTA and CDR2 is FQGNSA. V shed 3 bases and J 5 bases; nucleotides not matched to a gene: 0. The CDR3 covers 13 residues. The CDR3 DNA follows: TGTGCCAGCAGCTTTAGCGGGGGGGAGACCCAGTACTTC. This encodes CASSFSGGETQYF.

The V gene is TRBV18, the J gene TRBJ2-1, with no clear D. V was cut by 1 base and J by 9 bases, with 13 bases left in between. Germline V lookup: CDR1 KGHSH, CDR2 LQKENI. CDR3 length: 14 residues. Here the CDR3 reads CASSPLGPSPEQFF. The CDR3 DNA follows: TGTGCCAGCTCACCACTTGGCCCTTCCCCTGAGCAGTTCTTC.

The rearrangement uses TRBV10-1 and TRBJ2-3; unclear D gene. V dropped 6 bases and J dropped 0 bases, with 10 bases sitting between them. Germline CDR1 reads WNHNN; CDR2 reads SYGVQD (reference sequence). The CDR3 is made up of 14 amino acids. The DNA for the CDR3 is TGCGCCAGCAGCGCGCTGGCTAGCACAGATACGCAGTATTTT. Amino acids: CASSALASTDTQYF.

The chain is built from TRBV21-1 and TRBJ1-5. TRBV21-1 is flagged as a pseudogene. CDR3 size: 16 residues. The CDR3 sequence is CASSKGPGKSNQPQHF. DNA for the CDR3: TGTGCCAGCAGCAAGGGCCCGGGAAAAAGCAATCAGCCCCAGCATTTT.

This rearrangement joins TRBV5-1 to TRBJ2-1, with D unresolved. CDR1 is SGHRS, CDR2 YFSETQ, per germline. This CDR3 has 16 residues. Trimming removed 3 bases from V and 2 bases from J, with 15 bases in between. Here the CDR3 reads CASSYVTAVAYNEQFF. The CDR3 nucleotides read TGCGCCAGCAGCTACGTAACGGCGGTTGCCTACAATGAGCAGTTCTTC. Supplemented by reference TRBV5-1 and TRBJ2-1, the full variable domain reads KAGVTQTPRYLIKTRGQQVTLSCSPISGHRSVSWYQQTPGQGLQFLFEYFSETQRNKGNFPGRFSGRQFSNSRSEMNVSTLELGDSALYLCASSYVTAVAYNEQFFGPGTRLTVL.

This chain joins TRBV7-2 and TRBJ1-2; D call uncertain. CDR1 and CDR2 from the germline V gene are SGHTA and FQGNSA. This CDR3 contains 13 residues. The V end was cut by 3 bases, the J end by 0 bases, with 5 bases between. The CDR3 region is CASSFQANYGYTF. CDR3 bases: TGTGCCAGCAGCTTTCAGGCTAACTATGGCTACACCTTC.

V gene TRBV28 combines with J gene TRBJ2-1, with D unresolved. The CDR3 loop spans 16 amino acids. Germline assignment: CDR1 MDHEN and CDR2 SYDVKM. V was pared by 5 bases and J by 7 bases, with 21 bases between. CDR3 in amino acids: CASSPSRATSWNEQFF. The CDR3 DNA sequence: TGTGCCAGCAGTCCTTCTCGGGCCACATCCTGGAATGAGCAGTTCTTC.

V is TRBV30 and J is TRBJ2-5, with 7 bases that match TRBD1. The CDR3 loop spans 13 amino acids. Germline CDR1 GTSNPN, CDR2 SVGIG (reference sequence). V dropped 2 bases and J dropped 4; count of bases not matched to a gene: 4. For the CDR3, the DNA is TGTGCCTGGAGTATAGGACAGGCAGAGACCCAGTACTTC. Encoded protein: CAWSIGQAETQYF.

The chain joins TRBV7-9 to TRBJ1-1; D not certain. Germline CDR1 is SEHNR and CDR2 is FQNEAQ (reference sequence). The CDR3 loop spans 14 amino acids. Trimming cost V 5 bases and J 0 bases, with 10 bases left between them. CDR3: CASSPFTVNTEAFF. In nucleotides, the CDR3 is TGTGCCAGCAGCCCCTTCACGGTGAACACTGAAGCTTTCTTT. The complete variable domain, with remaining parts taken from reference TRBV7-9 and TRBJ1-1, reads DTGVSQNPRHKITKRGQNVTFRCDPISEHNRLYWYRQTLGQGPEFLTYFQNEAQLEKSRLLSDRFSAERPKGSFSTLEIQRTEQGDSAMYLCASSPFTVNTEAFFGQGTRLTVV.

The chain uses TRBV25-1 and TRBJ2-2; D ambiguous. This CDR3 has 13 amino acids. CDR1 is MGHDK, CDR2 SYGVNS, per germline. V was shortened by 0 bases and J by 6 bases, with 5 bases between the two germline ends. The CDR3 coding sequence is TGTGCCAGCAGTGAATATGTTTCCGGGGAGCTGTTTTTT. Its protein is CASSEYVSGELFF.

In regard to this clone: The sample contains more than one DNA sequence encoding this CDR3. The chain combines TRBV30 with TRBJ1-2; tentatively, D is TRBD1 (5 bases). Trimming removed 0 bases from V and 4 bases from J, with 6 bases in between. CDR3 length: 12 amino acids. Germline values: CDR1 GTSNPN, CDR2 SVGIG (reference sequence). In DNA form, the CDR3 reads TGTGCCTGGAGTGTGGGGGGCTATGGCTACACCTTC. Translating gives CAWSVGGYGYTF.

J is TRBJ1-2 and V is TRBV27; D remains ambiguous. The CDR3 covers 14 residues. The V and J ends lost 6 bases and 9 bases respectively, with 20 bases between them. Germline V lookup: CDR1 MNHEY, CDR2 SMNVEV (reference sequence). CDR3 in amino acids: CASRPNRATWSYTF. The CDR3 DNA reads TGTGCCAGCAGGCCGAACCGGGCAACTTGGAGCTACACCTTC.

This clone was detected only once. This sample includes further DNA sequences coding for the same CDR3. V is TRBV30 and J is TRBJ1-5; D is possibly TRBD1 (5 bases). V lost 3 bases and J lost 0, with 9 bases in between. Germline-derived CDR1 and CDR2 are GTSNPN and SVGIG (reference sequence). The CDR3 totals 14 residues. The CDR3 here is CAWSPGHSNQPQHF. CDR3 nucleotides: TGTGCCTGGAGCCCCGGACATAGCAATCAGCCCCAGCATTTT.

V and J are TRBV4-2 and TRBJ1-3, with 8 nucleotides matching TRBD1. CDR3 length equals 18 residues. The V gene end was trimmed by 1 base and the J gene end by 0 bases; junction bases not matched to a gene: 8. Germline-derived CDR1 and CDR2 are LGHNA and YNFKEQ. This CDR3 reads CASSQVRGQAISGNTIYF. CDR3 coding DNA: TGTGCCAGCAGCCAAGTCAGGGGACAGGCCATCTCTGGAAACACCATATATTTT.

The chain has TRBV27 and TRBJ1-4, with D possibly TRBD1 on 5 matching bases. Per the germline V gene, CDR1 is MNHEY and CDR2 is SMNVEV (reference sequence). The CDR3 covers 15 residues. Between the trimmed V and J ends, which lost 5 bases and 7 bases, there was a span of 17 bases. The CDR3 sequence is CASSPLGLPVEKLFF. CDR3 DNA sequence: TGTGCCAGCAGTCCCCTGGGACTGCCGGTTGAAAAACTGTTTTTT.

In regard to this clone: The same CDR3 is also encoded by other DNA sequences in this sample. This chain links TRBV2 with TRBJ1-1, with D unclear. Germline CDR1 reads SNHLY; CDR2 reads FYNNEI. The CDR3 has 13 amino acids. The ends were cut back, 3 bases at V and 0 bases at J, with 5 bases in the middle. The CDR3 DNA is TGTGCCAGCAGTGATCTTGTGAACACTGAAGCTTTCTTT. The encoded protein is CASSDLVNTEAFF.

The rearrangement uses TRBV10-3 and TRBJ2-2; 13 bases match TRBD2. Germline V CDR1 and CDR2: ENHRY, SYGVKD. Unmatched junction bases numbered 4, after V lost 3 bases and J lost 6 bases. This CDR3 is built from 16 residues. CDR3 in amino acids: CAISETSGRVPGELFF. In DNA, the CDR3 is TGTGCCATCAGTGAAACTAGCGGGAGGGTGCCCGGGGAGCTGTTTTTT.